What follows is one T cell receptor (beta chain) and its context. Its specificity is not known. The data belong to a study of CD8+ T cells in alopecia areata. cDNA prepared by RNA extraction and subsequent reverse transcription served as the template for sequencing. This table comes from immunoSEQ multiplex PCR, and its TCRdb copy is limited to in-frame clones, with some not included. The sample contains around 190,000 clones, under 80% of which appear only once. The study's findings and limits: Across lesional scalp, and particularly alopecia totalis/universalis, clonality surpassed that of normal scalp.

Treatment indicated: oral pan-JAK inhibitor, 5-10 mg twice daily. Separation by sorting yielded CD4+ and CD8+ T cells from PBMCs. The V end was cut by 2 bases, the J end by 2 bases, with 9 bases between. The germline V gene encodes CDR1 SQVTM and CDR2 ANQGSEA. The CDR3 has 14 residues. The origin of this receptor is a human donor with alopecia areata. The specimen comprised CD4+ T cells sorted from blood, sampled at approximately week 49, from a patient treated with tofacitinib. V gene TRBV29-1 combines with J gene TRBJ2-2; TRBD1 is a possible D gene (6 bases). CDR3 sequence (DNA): TGCAGCGTTGAAACAGGGACAAACACCGGGGAGCTGTTTTTT. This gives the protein CSVETGTNTGELFF.